This entry is about one TCR beta chain. This sample was taken from a study of blood T cell repertoires in COVID-19. Across the whole study: PBMCs, B-cell-depleted T cells, or T cells were the source of the cDNA or gDNA that made up the material.

Sequenced by immunoSEQ multiplex PCR; TCRdb stores in-frame clones only, minus some. The table shows some 150,000 clones, with approximately 80% occurring only once. CDR1 is SEHNR, CDR2 FQNEAQ, per germline (reference sequence). The J segment lost 7 bases and the V segment lost 5 bases, leaving 9 bases of the junction unmatched. The CDR3 runs to 14 residues. The V gene is TRBV7-9, the J gene TRBJ1-2, with 8 bases aligning to TRBD1. The receptor was isolated from a man aged 60 to 69 with active or convalescent COVID-19. The sequenced sample consisted of peripheral blood. The CDR3 DNA is TGTGCCAGCAGCCCCTCAGGGGGCCCTACTGGCTACACCTTC. Its translation: CASSPSGGPTGYTF. The full variable domain, in which reference TRBV7-9 and TRBJ1-2 provide the parts outside the CDR3, is DTGVSQNPRHKITKRGQNVTFRCDPISEHNRLYWYRQTLGQGPEFLTYFQNEAQLEKSRLLSDRFSAERPKGSFSTLEIQRTEQGDSAMYLCASSPSGGPTGYTFGSGTRLTVV.